One sample yielded the 25 T cell receptor beta chains listed below, sequenced in a study of vaccination and CD4 T cells after COVID-19. Time point described: late sampling 161 to 241 days after vaccination in a few convalescent patients. A single record per CDR3 protein comes from TCRdb applying MiXCR to the PCR reads. Of tens of thousands of distinct CDR3 sequences in the sample, 49% were seen once. The sample was CD4+ T cells from blood, taken about 7 months after SARS-CoV-2 vaccination. These receptors were collected from a human donor who had recovered from COVID-19.

The chain employs TRBV7-2 and TRBJ2-2; D is perhaps TRBD1 (5 bases). With 2 bases removed from V and 3 bases from J, the gap between germline ends came to 7 bases. CDR3 length equals 14 residues. Germline values: CDR1 SGHTA, CDR2 FQGNSA. Written as DNA, the CDR3 is TGTGCCAGCAGCTTATCCAGGGACACCGGGGAGCTGTTTTTT. This gives the protein CASSLSRDTGELFF.

This clonotype has a handful of counts. The rearrangement joins TRBV6-1 to TRBJ1-5; 8 nucleotides line up with TRBD1. CDR1 and CDR2 from the germline V gene are MNHNS and SASEGT. This CDR3 has 15 residues. V was pared by 8 bases and J by 4 bases, with 10 bases of the junction left unmatched. CDR3 coding DNA: TGTGCCAGCCTACCACGACAGGGGTTAAATCAGCCCCAGCATTTT. This encodes CASLPRQGLNQPQHF.

This clonotype was counted only a few times. The chain recombines TRBV20-1 with TRBJ1-5; D unresolved. The CDR3 sequence is 13 residues long. The V gene lost 0 bases and the J gene lost 4 bases, with 7 bases spanning the gap. The germline V gene has CDR1 DFQATT and CDR2 SNEGSKA (reference sequence). In DNA form, the CDR3 reads TGCAGTGCTAGAGATCAGCAGAATCAGCCCCAGCATTTT. It codes for CSARDQQNQPQHF.

This chain joins TRBV15 and TRBJ2-3, with 10 positions matching TRBD2. The length of the CDR3 is 16 residues. Germline CDR1 reads LNHNV; CDR2 reads YYDKDF (reference sequence). With 3 bases clipped from V and 3 bases from J, the junction kept 6 bases outside the gene matches. CDR3 nucleotides: TGTGCCACCAGCAGGAGAGCGGGAGGGCCGACAGATACGCAGTATTTT. Amino acids: CATSRRAGGPTDTQYF.

This rearrangement joins TRBV7-9 to TRBJ2-7; 12 bases agree with TRBD2. Germline-derived CDR1 and CDR2 are SEHNR and FQNEAQ (reference sequence). This CDR3 is 15 amino acids long. The V segment lost 5 bases and the J segment 2 bases; nucleotides outside the gene matches: 4. CDR3 DNA sequence: TGTGCCAGCAGCCCCAGGACTAGCGGGACCTACGAGCAGTACTTC. It encodes CASSPRTSGTYEQYF. Supplemented by reference TRBV7-9 and TRBJ2-7, the full variable domain reads DTGVSQNPRHKITKRGQNVTFRCDPISEHNRLYWYRQTLGQGPEFLTYFQNEAQLEKSRLLSDRFSAERPKGSFSTLEIQRTEQGDSAMYLCASSPRTSGTYEQYFGPGTRLTVT.

The gene calls are TRBV6-2 or TRBV6-3 and TRBJ1-1; D call uncertain. This CDR3 region has 14 residues. The V and J ends lost 6 bases and 3 bases respectively, with 14 bases between them. Germline CDR1 and CDR2: MNHEY and SVGEGT. CDR3 region: CASRKGLVDTEAFF. As DNA, the CDR3 is TGTGCCAGCAGAAAAGGGTTGGTTGACACTGAAGCTTTCTTT.

This clonotype was observed a handful of times. V gene TRBV10-3 combines with J gene TRBJ2-5, with TRBD2 matching 8 bases. Looked up from germline, CDR1 is ENHRY and CDR2 is SYGVKD. V was clipped by 4 bases and J by 6 bases; unmatched bases: 4. The CDR3 is 13 amino acids. The CDR3 loop reads CAISGSGRQTQYF. CDR3 nucleotide sequence: TGTGCCATCAGTGGGAGCGGGAGACAGACCCAGTACTTC.

The J gene is TRBJ2-3, the V gene TRBV11-2, with D tentatively TRBD2 (6 bases). The V gene's germline CDR1 is SGHAT and CDR2 FQNNGV. Trimming took 4 bases from V and 1 from J, leaving 24 bases between them. The CDR3 length is 19 residues. CDR3 nucleotides: TGTGCCAGCAGCTCGACTAGACAGAGAATTCGGACTCGCACAGATACGCAGTATTTT. Residues: CASSSTRQRIRTRTDTQYF.

Details on this clonotype: At one of its ends the junction is not consistent with the germline gene, which may arise from a read error. This chain connects TRBV19 to TRBJ2-7; 12 positions match TRBD2. The CDR3 length is 14 residues. Germline CDR1 is LNHDA and CDR2 is SQIVND (reference sequence). The CDR3 DNA is TGTGCCAGTAAGACTAGCGGGAGCTCCTACGGGCAGTACTTC. This codes for CASKTSGSSYGQYF.

The chain couples TRBV27 to TRBJ2-2; 10 positions agree with TRBD1. The CDR3 totals 16 residues. The V segment lost 7 bases and the J segment 3 bases; nucleotides outside the gene matches: 8. Germline CDR1 is MNHEY and CDR2 is SMNVEV (reference sequence). The CDR3 loop reads CASNPRTGGYTGELFF. The CDR3 region has the DNA TGTGCCAGCAACCCAAGGACAGGGGGTTACACCGGGGAGCTGTTTTTT.

This chain joins TRBV20-1 and TRBJ1-2; D unclear. V lost 6 bases and J lost 4, with 9 bases in between. The CDR3 is 11 residues long. Germline V gene lookup returns CDR1 DFQATT and CDR2 SNEGSKA (reference sequence). This CDR3 reads CSAITSYGYTF. CDR3 nucleotide sequence: TGCAGTGCCATCACGTCCTATGGCTACACCTTC.

This rearrangement joins TRBV10-3 to TRBJ1-6; possible D gene TRBD1, 5 bases. The CDR3 spans 14 residues. V was trimmed by 7 bases and J by 7 bases, leaving 14 bases between them. From germline, CDR1 is ENHRY and CDR2 SYGVKD. CDR3: CAITGSQGNSPLHF. CDR3 sequence (DNA): TGTGCCATCACCGGATCGCAGGGAAATTCACCCCTCCACTTT.

This clonotype was observed a few times. The chain couples TRBV20-1 to TRBJ2-7; 7 bases line up with TRBD1. The CDR3 contains 14 residues. CDR1 is DFQATT, CDR2 SNEGSKA, per germline (reference sequence). DNA of the CDR3: TGCAGCTCAACACAGGGGAAGAGCTCCTACGAGCAGTACTTC. Amino acids: CSSTQGKSSYEQYF.

The rearrangement joins TRBV19 to TRBJ1-1, with no clear D. Germline V gives CDR1 LNHDA, CDR2 SQIVND (reference sequence). This CDR3 region has 14 residues. V was shortened by 2 bases and J by 4 bases, with 11 bases between the two germline ends. The CDR3 DNA reads as TGTGCCAGTAGTATAACAGCCCAGTCCACTGAAGCTTTCTTT. It specifies CASSITAQSTEAFF.

CDR3 nucleotides: TGTGCCAGCAGCCAATGGACAGGGAGGAACACTGAAGCTTTCTTT. Its protein is CASSQWTGRNTEAFF. The chain combines TRBV7-2 with TRBJ1-1, with 8 bases aligning to TRBD1. Germline V gives CDR1 SGHTA, CDR2 FQGNSA. The V gene end was trimmed by 5 bases and the J gene end by 1 base; junction bases not matched to a gene: 6. The CDR3 sequence is 15 residues long. The full variable domain, with the rest looked up from reference TRBV7-2 and TRBJ1-1, is GAGVSQSPSNKVTEKGKDVELRCDPISGHTALYWYRQSLGQGLEFLIYFQGNSAPDKSGLPSDRFSAERTGGSVSTLTIQRTQQEDSAVYLCASSQWTGRNTEAFFGQGTRLTVV.

In its sample, this clonotype was seen a few times. The rearrangement uses TRBV7-8 and TRBJ1-1, with D possibly TRBD1 on 6 matching bases. The V end lost 0 bases, the J end lost 3 bases, and 11 bases lay between the germline ends. This CDR3 is 15 amino acids long. Germline CDR1 and CDR2: SGHVS and FQNEAQ. In DNA form, the CDR3 reads TGTGCCAGCAGCTTAGCGGGCAGGGGAGACACTGAAGCTTTCTTT. Its translation: CASSLAGRGDTEAFF.

This clonotype was observed a few times. J is TRBJ1-2 and V is TRBV20-1; D unclear. V dropped 4 bases and J dropped 1 base, with 25 bases sitting between them. CDR1 DFQATT and CDR2 SNEGSKA come from the germline V gene (reference sequence). The CDR3 runs to 18 residues. The CDR3 DNA reads as TGCAGTGCTAAACAGCTCATAAGGGAATCAGCAATTAACTATGGCTACACCTTC. As protein: CSAKQLIRESAINYGYTF.

The chain carries TRBV20-1 and TRBJ2-1; perhaps TRBD2 as D (5 bases). This CDR3 has 14 amino acids. V dropped 0 bases and J dropped 7 bases, with 13 bases sitting between them. Germline CDR1 is DFQATT and CDR2 is SNEGSKA (reference sequence). In nucleotides, the CDR3 is TGCAGTGCTAGAGAGGCCCGGGGAGTGAATGAGCAGTTCTTC. It encodes CSAREARGVNEQFF.

This clonotype has more than one count but fewer than ten. The chain is built from TRBV6-1 and TRBJ2-5; TRBD1 matches at 10 bases. Germline V gene sequence: CDR1 MNHNS, CDR2 SASEGT. After removal of 4 bases from V and 4 bases from J, the junction contained 9 bases not matched to a gene. CDR3 size: 16 residues. In nucleotides, the CDR3 is TGTGCCAGCAGTGGCCGACAGGGGGCATGGGGAGAGACCCAGTACTTC. Its translation: CASSGRQGAWGETQYF.

In its sample, this clonotype was seen a few times. This CDR3 reads CASSGSGEVHTDTQYF. The CDR3 DNA reads TGTGCCAGCAGCGGCAGCGGGGAAGTACACACAGATACGCAGTATTTT. The genes are TRBV7-2 and TRBJ2-3, with TRBD2 matching 7 bases. The CDR3 has 16 residues. V was clipped by 5 bases and J by 2 bases; unmatched bases: 10. From germline, CDR1 is SGHTA and CDR2 FQGNSA.

By sample fraction, this clonotype is medium-sized. The chain couples TRBV6-1 to TRBJ2-3; 9 nucleotides agree with TRBD2. Germline V CDR1 and CDR2: MNHNS, SASEGT. CDR3 length: 14 residues. V lost 6 bases, J lost 2 bases, and 3 bases stayed unmatched. CDR3 bases: TGTGCCAGCAGAAGGACTAGCGCCACAGATACGCAGTATTTT. It is translated as CASRRTSATDTQYF.

The rearrangement uses TRBV28 and TRBJ2-7; 9 nucleotides line up with TRBD1. J was trimmed by 2 bases and V by 6 bases; bases with no gene match: 5. Per the germline V gene, CDR1 is MDHEN and CDR2 is SYDVKM. CDR3 length: 14 residues. The CDR3 region is CASRDDRGAYEQYF. DNA for the CDR3: TGTGCCAGCAGAGATGACAGGGGGGCCTACGAGCAGTACTTC. The variable domain in full, completed from reference TRBV28 and TRBJ2-7, reads DVKVTQSSRYLVKRTGEKVFLECVQDMDHENMFWYRQDPGLGLRLIYFSYDVKMKEKGDIPEGYSVSREKKERFSLILESASTNQTSMYLCASRDDRGAYEQYFGPGTRLTVT.

This clonotype was detected only a few times. The chain recombines TRBV6-1 with TRBJ1-5, with D possibly matching TRBD1 (6 bases). V lost 8 bases and J 4 bases, leaving 15 bases between the germline ends. Germline values: CDR1 MNHNS, CDR2 SASEGT. The CDR3 has 14 amino acids. The CDR3 loop is CASGRGTKNQPQHF. CDR3 DNA: TGTGCCAGCGGGCGGGGGACAAAGAATCAGCCCCAGCATTTT.

The chain has TRBV28 and TRBJ2-3; TRBD2 is a possible D gene (6 bases). This CDR3 is 13 amino acids long. Trimming cost V 8 bases and J 0 bases, with 9 bases left between them. Germline CDR1 is MDHEN and CDR2 is SYDVKM. The CDR3 here is CASGRDSTDTQYF. The CDR3 region has the DNA TGTGCCAGCGGGCGGGATAGCACAGATACGCAGTATTTT.

V is TRBV12-3 or TRBV12-4 and J is TRBJ2-3; D perhaps matches TRBD1 (6 bases). V lost 3 bases and J lost 1, with 14 bases in between. The CDR3 has 16 residues. CDR3 residues: CASSFRQDGRTDTQYF. The DNA for the CDR3 is TGTGCCAGCAGTTTTCGACAGGACGGCCGCACAGATACGCAGTATTTT.